The 8 T cell receptor beta chains listed next were all sequenced from one sample in a study of T-cell memory formation after mild COVID-19. MiXCR was run by TCRdb on the 5' RACE reads, yielding one entry per CDR3 protein. The sample consists of 350,000 to 500,000 distinct CDR3 sequences, roughly 17% of them appearing once. Sequencing was performed on PBMCs or a T cell subset sorted from them (not recorded which). The origin of the receptors is a man between 18 and 29 years old who had mild COVID-19 (a few samples of this study predate the infection). Cell type and time point are not known.

There are a few counts of this clonotype. The V gene is TRBV12-3 or TRBV12-4, the J gene TRBJ1-4; a possible D gene is TRBD1 (5 bases). The CDR3 length is 14 residues. The V and J ends lost 6 bases and 7 bases respectively, with 15 bases between them. CDR3 sequence reads: CASSYRWGGEKLFF. The CDR3 bases are TGTGCCAGCAGCTACCGATGGGGGGGTGAAAAACTGTTTTTT.

Ten or more counts support this clonotype. J is TRBJ2-6 and V is TRBV4-3; D gene uncertain. Germline values: CDR1 LGHNA, CDR2 YSLEER. This CDR3 comprises 18 residues. Trimming took off 0 bases at V and 0 bases at J, with 12 bases between the two ends. The CDR3 DNA reads TGCGCCAGCAGCCAAGATTGGTTGCTGGGCTCTGGGGCCAACGTCCTGACTTTC. This gives the protein CASSQDWLLGSGANVLTF.

The chain is built from TRBV11-2 and TRBJ2-7, with a possible D match to TRBD2 (6 bases). V was trimmed by 5 bases and J by 3 bases, leaving 14 bases between them. The CDR3 contains 14 residues. Germline CDR1 reads SGHAT; CDR2 reads FQNNGV. For the CDR3, the DNA is TGTGCCAGCAGCCCCCAGAGGAGGGACTACGAGCAGTACTTC. Translated, it gives CASSPQRRDYEQYF. Full variable domain (outside the CDR3, taken from reference TRBV11-2 and TRBJ2-7): EAGVAQSPRYKIIEKRQSVAFWCNPISGHATLYWYQQILGQGPKLLIQFQNNGVVDDSQLPKDRFSAERLKGVDSTLKIQPAKLEDSAVYLCASSPQRRDYEQYFGPGTRLTVT.

This chain uses TRBV19 with TRBJ2-3; perhaps TRBD1 as D (5 bases). Germline V lookup: CDR1 LNHDA, CDR2 SQIVND (reference sequence). The CDR3 spans 15 residues. V was pared by 3 bases and J by 2 bases, with 12 bases between. CDR3 nucleotide sequence: TGTGCCAGTAGTATGCAGGGAATTTTCACAGATACGCAGTATTTT. Encoded protein: CASSMQGIFTDTQYF.

A few counts support this clonotype. The V gene is TRBV5-4, the J gene TRBJ2-7, with 11 nucleotides matching TRBD2. This CDR3 region has 15 residues. Germline V gives CDR1 SGHNT, CDR2 YYREEE (reference sequence). The trim removed 4 bases at V and 0 bases at J, leaving 3 bases unmatched. CDR3 sequence: CASSGTSGYSYEQYF. The CDR3 coding sequence is TGTGCCAGCAGCGGGACTAGCGGTTACTCCTACGAGCAGTACTTC.

This clonotype has more than one count but fewer than ten. This chain links TRBV5-5 with TRBJ1-3; D gene unclear. Germline CDR1 and CDR2: SGHKS and YYEKEE (reference sequence). The ends were cut back, 2 bases at V and 1 base at J, with 10 bases in the middle. This CDR3 has 15 amino acids. The CDR3 bases are TGTGCCAGCAGCTTACACTTTTCATCTGGAAACACCATATATTTT. This sequence encodes CASSLHFSSGNTIYF.

This clonotype occurred a few times. The J gene is TRBJ2-2, the V gene TRBV25-1, with D uncertain. Germline V lookup: CDR1 MGHDK, CDR2 SYGVNS. CDR3 length: 12 residues. V was shortened by 3 bases and J by 6 bases, with 5 bases between the two germline ends. This CDR3 reads CASSDQAGELFF. The CDR3 nucleotides read TGTGCCAGCAGTGATCAGGCCGGGGAGCTGTTTTTT.

A few counts support this clonotype. V is TRBV5-1 and J is TRBJ1-5; D is perhaps TRBD1 (5 bases). Germline V gene lookup returns CDR1 SGHRS and CDR2 YFSETQ. Trimming took 2 bases from V and 7 from J, leaving 13 bases between them. This CDR3 comprises 14 residues. The CDR3 region is CASSFGPGGQPQHF. The CDR3 coding sequence is TGCGCCAGCAGCTTTGGTCCCGGGGGACAGCCCCAGCATTTT.